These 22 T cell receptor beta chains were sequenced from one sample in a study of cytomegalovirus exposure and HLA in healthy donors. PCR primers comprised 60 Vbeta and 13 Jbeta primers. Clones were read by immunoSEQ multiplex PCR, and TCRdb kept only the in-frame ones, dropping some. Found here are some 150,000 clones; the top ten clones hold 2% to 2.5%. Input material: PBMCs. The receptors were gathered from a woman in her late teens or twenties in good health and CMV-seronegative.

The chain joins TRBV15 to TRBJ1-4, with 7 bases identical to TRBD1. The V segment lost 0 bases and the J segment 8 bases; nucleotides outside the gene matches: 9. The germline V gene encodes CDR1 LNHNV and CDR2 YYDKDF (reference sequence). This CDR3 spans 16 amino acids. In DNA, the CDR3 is TGTGCCACCAGCAGAGATCTTGGGACAGTCGGCGAAAAACTGTTTTTT. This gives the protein CATSRDLGTVGEKLFF.

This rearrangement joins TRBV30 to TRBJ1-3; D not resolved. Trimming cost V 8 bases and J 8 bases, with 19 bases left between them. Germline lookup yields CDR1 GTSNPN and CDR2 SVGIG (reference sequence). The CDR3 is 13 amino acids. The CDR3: CARLSWGGDTIYF. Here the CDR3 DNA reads TGTGCCCGGCTGTCCTGGGGAGGAGACACCATATATTTT.

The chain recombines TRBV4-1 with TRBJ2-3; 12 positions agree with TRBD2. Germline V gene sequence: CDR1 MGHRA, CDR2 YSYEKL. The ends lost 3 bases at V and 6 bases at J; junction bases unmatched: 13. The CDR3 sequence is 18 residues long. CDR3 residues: CASSHISSTSGGRDTQYF. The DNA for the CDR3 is TGCGCCAGCAGCCACATATCATCGACTAGCGGGGGACGGGATACGCAGTATTTT.

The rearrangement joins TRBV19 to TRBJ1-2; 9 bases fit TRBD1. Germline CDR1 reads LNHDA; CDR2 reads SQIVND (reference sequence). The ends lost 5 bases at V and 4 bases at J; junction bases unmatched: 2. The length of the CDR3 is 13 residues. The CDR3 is CASSPGQGYGYTF. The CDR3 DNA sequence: TGTGCCAGTAGTCCGGGACAGGGCTATGGCTACACCTTC.

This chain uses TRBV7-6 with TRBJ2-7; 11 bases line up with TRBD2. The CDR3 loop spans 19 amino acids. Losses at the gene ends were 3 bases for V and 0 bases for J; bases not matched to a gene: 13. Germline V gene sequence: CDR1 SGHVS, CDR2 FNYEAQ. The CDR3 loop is CASSLGLAETPEISYEQYF. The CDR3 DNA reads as TGTGCCAGCAGCTTGGGACTAGCGGAGACCCCTGAGATCTCCTACGAGCAGTACTTC.

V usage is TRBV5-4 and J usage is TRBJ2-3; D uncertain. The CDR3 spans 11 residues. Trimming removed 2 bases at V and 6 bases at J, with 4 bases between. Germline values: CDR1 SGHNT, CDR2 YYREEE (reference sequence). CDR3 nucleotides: TGTGCCAGCAGCTTCGCGGATACGCAGTATTTT. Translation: CASSFADTQYF.

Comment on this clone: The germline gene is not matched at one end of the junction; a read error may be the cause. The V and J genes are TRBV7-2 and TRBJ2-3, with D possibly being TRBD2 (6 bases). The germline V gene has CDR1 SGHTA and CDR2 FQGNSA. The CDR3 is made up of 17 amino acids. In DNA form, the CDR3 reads TGTGCCAGCAGCTTAGCGATTAGGAGCGGGTTTACAGATGCGCAGTATTTT. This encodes CASSLAIRSGFTDAQYF.

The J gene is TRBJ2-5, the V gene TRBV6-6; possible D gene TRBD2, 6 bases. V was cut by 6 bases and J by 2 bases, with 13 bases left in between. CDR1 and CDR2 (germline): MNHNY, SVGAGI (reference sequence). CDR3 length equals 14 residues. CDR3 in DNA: TGTGCCAGCAGACTTGGGACTTATCAAGAGACCCAGTACTTC. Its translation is CASRLGTYQETQYF.

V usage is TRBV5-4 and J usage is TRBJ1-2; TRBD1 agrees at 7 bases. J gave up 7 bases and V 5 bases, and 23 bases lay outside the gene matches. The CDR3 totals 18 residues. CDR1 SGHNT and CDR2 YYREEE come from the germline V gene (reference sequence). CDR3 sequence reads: CASRTGNVQGRSRSGYTF. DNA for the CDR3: TGTGCCAGCAGGACTGGAAACGTACAGGGGAGATCTCGTTCTGGCTACACCTTC.

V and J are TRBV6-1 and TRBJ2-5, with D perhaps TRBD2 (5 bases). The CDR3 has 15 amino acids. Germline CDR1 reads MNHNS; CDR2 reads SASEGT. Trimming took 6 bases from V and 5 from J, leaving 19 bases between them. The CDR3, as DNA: TGTGCCAGCAGCCCAAATGGACTTGAGGAGGAGACCCAGTACTTC. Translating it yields CASSPNGLEEETQYF.

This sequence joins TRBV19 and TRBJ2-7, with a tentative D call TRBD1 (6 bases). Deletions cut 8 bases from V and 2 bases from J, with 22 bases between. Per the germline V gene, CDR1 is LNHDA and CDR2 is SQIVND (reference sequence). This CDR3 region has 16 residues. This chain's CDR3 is CASAWGQGISAYEQYF. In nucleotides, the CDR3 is TGTGCCAGTGCATGGGGCCAGGGGATATCTGCCTACGAGCAGTACTTC.

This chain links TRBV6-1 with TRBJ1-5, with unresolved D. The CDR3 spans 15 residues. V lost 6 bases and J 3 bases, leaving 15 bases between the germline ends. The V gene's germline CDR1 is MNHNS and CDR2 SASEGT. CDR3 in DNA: TGTGCCAGCAGGGCACAAACCGTATCCAATCAGCCCCAGCATTTT. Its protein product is CASRAQTVSNQPQHF.

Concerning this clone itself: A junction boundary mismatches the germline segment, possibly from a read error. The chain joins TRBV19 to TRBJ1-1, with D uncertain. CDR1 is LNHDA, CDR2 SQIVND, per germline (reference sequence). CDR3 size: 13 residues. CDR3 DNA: TGTGCCAGTAGTATGGTGAGAGGGTCTTACTCCGAGTTT. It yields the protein CASSMVRGSYSEF.

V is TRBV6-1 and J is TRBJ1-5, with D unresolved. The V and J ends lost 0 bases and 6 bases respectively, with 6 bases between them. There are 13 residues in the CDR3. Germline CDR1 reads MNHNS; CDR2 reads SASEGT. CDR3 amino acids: CASSEAGSQPQHF. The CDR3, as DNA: TGTGCCAGCAGTGAAGCCGGGAGTCAGCCCCAGCATTTT.

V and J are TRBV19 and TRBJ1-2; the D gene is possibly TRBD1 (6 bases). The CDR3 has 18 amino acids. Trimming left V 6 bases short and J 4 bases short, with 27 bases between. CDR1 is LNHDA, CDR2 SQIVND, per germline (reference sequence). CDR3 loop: CASRSGRDTTWGGYGYTF. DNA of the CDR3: TGTGCCAGTAGATCAGGGAGGGACACCACTTGGGGCGGCTATGGCTACACCTTC.

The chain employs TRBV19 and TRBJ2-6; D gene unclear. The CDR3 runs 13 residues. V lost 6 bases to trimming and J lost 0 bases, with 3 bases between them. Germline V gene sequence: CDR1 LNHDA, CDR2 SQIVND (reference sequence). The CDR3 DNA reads TGTGCCAGTAGCAGCTCTGGGGCCAACGTCCTGACTTTC. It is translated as CASSSSGANVLTF.

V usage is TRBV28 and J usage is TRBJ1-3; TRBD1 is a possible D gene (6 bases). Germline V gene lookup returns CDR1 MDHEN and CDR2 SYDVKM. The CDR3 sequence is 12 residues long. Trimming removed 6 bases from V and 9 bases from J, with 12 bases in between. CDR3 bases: TGTGCCAGCAGAAACAGGGTTGCCACCATATATTTT. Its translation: CASRNRVATIYF.

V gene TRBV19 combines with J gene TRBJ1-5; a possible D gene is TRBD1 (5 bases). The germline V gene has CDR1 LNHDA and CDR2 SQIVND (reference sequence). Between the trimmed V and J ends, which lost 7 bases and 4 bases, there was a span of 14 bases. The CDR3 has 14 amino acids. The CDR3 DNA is TGTGCCAGTAATGGGCGGGGGTGGAATCAGCCCCAGCATTTT. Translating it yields CASNGRGWNQPQHF.

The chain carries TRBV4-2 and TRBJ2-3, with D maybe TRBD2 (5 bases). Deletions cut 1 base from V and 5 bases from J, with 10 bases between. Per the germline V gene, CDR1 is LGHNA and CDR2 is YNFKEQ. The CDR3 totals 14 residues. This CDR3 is CASSQGASLDTQYF. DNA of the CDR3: TGTGCCAGCAGCCAAGGGGCTAGCCTAGATACGCAGTATTTT.

The CDR3 DNA is TGCAGTGCGCGACGGGCGGGTGAGCAGTTCTTC. Protein product: CSARRAGEQFF. The chain employs TRBV20-1 and TRBJ2-1; TRBD2 is a possible D gene (5 bases). V was pared by 6 bases and J by 9 bases, with 12 bases between. From germline, CDR1 is DFQATT and CDR2 SNEGSKA (reference sequence). The CDR3 runs 11 residues.

The CDR3 loop is CASSVLASGPYEQYF. The CDR3 bases are TGTGCCAGCAGTGTTTTGGCTAGCGGCCCCTACGAGCAGTACTTC. The chain joins TRBV6-5 to TRBJ2-7, with 7 bases that match TRBD2. Germline-derived CDR1 and CDR2 are MNHEY and SVGAGI. The CDR3 has 15 amino acids. Trimming removed 5 bases from V and 2 bases from J; junction bases left unmatched: 9.

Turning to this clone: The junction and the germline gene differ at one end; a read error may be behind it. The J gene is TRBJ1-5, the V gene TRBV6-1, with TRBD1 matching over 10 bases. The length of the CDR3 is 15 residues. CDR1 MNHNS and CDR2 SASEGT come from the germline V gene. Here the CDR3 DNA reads TGTGCCAGCTCTCAGACAGGGGGCCCCAATCGGCCCCAGCATTTT. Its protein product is CASSQTGGPNRPQHF.